The TCR beta chain described here comes from a study of cytomegalovirus exposure and HLA in healthy donors. Study results and caveats: Specific recognition of CMV antigens was confirmed in vitro for a few chains (all CMV-associated). That first-cohort TCR clusters tended to co-occur in the 95 to 150 validation repertoires was found in a later analysis. Per published reports, the classifier diagnosed cytomegalovirus status with high specificity and sensitivity.

As for this clone: The antigen is undetermined.

Generated by immunoSEQ multiplex PCR, the TCRdb table keeps only in-frame clones and is missing some. Of about 100,000 clones in the sample, approximately 94% were seen once. The CDR3 covers 15 residues. Germline V gene sequence: CDR1 LGHNA, CDR2 YSLEER. The V end lost 0 bases, the J end lost 2 bases, and 8 bases lay between the germline ends. This clonotype was sampled from a woman under 30 in good health and CMV-seronegative. Sequenced input: PBMCs. V usage is TRBV4-3 and J usage is TRBJ1-5; D gene uncertain. CDR3 nucleotides: TGCGCCAGCAGCCAAGACAGGAGGGGCAATCAGCCCCAGCATTTT. Its translation: CASSQDRRGNQPQHF.